This TCR beta chain was recovered during a study of cytomegalovirus exposure and HLA in healthy donors. Use of 60 Vbeta and 13 Jbeta primers characterized the PCR. Generated by immunoSEQ multiplex PCR, the TCRdb table keeps only in-frame clones and is missing some. The sample yields tens of thousands of clones, roughly 85% seen once. Per germline, CDR1 SGDLS and CDR2 YYNGEE. V lost 3 bases and J 4 bases, leaving 14 bases between the germline ends. CDR3 size: 15 residues. For this clone: What it binds is unknown.

Study-level results: In an earlier analysis, about 87% or about 30%: the productive usage of most TCR beta V segments. Later work showed greater clonal expansion in HLA-associated TCR beta chains than in equally common others.

Specimen: PBMCs. The receptor comes from a female donor in good health and CMV-seronegative. This rearrangement joins TRBV9 to TRBJ1-5; D is perhaps TRBD1 (5 bases). CDR3 region: CASSAGGAGNQPQHF. In DNA, the CDR3 is TGTGCCAGCAGCGCGGGTGGGGCAGGGAATCAGCCCCAGCATTTT.